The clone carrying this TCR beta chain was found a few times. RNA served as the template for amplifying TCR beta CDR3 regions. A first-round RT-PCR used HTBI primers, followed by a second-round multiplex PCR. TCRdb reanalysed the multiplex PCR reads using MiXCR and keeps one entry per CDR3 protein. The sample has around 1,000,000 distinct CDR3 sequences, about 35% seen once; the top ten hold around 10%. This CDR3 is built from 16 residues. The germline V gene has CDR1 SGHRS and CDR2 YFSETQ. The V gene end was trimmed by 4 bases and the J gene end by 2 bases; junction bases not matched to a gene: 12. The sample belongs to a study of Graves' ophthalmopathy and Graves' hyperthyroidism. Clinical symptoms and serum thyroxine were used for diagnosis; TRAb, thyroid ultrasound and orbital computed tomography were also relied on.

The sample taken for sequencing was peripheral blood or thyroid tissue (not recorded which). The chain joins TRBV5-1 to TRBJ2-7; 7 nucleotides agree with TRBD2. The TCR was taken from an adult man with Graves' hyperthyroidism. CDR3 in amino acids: CASSREDLDVTYEQYF. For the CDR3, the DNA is TGCGCCAGCAGCCGGGAGGACCTCGACGTTACCTACGAGCAGTACTTC.